This TCR beta chain was found in a study of blood T cell repertoires in COVID-19. Study-level background: Sample material is recorded as cDNA or gDNA derived from T cells, B-cell-depleted T cells, or PBMCs.

The CDR3 totals 14 residues. Germline V CDR1 and CDR2: DFQATT, SNEGSKA (reference sequence). With 3 bases removed from V and 2 bases from J, the gap between germline ends came to 11 bases. How the authors handled the data: Amplification from reference gene primers served as the basis for estimated nucleated cell counts. Measured with immunoSEQ multiplex PCR; TCRdb has only the in-frame clones, and not every one. The DNA gave D and trimming, while V, J and clone size come from that table. The table has about 300,000 clones, about 85% seen once. This chain joins TRBV20-1 and TRBJ1-5; maybe TRBD1 (6 bases). Source material: PBMCs or T cells enriched from blood (not recorded which). This receptor was taken from a woman aged 25 to 39 who had been exposed to COVID-19. This CDR3 is CSASKTGGNQPQHF. The CDR3 DNA sequence: TGCAGTGCTAGTAAGACAGGAGGCAATCAGCCCCAGCATTTT.